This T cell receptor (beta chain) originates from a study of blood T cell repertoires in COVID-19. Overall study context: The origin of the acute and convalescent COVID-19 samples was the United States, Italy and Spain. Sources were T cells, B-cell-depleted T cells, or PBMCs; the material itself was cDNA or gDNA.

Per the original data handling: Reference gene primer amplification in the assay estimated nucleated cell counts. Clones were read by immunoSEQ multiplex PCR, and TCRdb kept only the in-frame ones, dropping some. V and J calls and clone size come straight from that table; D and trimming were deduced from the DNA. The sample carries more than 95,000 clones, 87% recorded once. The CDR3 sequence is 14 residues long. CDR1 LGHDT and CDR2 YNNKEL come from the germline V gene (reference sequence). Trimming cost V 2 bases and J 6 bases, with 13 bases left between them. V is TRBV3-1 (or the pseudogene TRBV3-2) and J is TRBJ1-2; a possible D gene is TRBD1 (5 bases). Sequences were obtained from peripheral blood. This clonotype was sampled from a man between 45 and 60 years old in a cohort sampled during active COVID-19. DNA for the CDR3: TGTGCCAGCAGCCAAATTCCGGGGACTAATGGCTACACCTTC. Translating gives CASSQIPGTNGYTF.